This paragraph reports one T cell receptor (beta chain). These data are taken from a study of blood T cell repertoires in COVID-19. Germline V gives CDR1 KGHSH, CDR2 LQKENI. V lost 3 bases to trimming and J lost 1 base, with 13 bases between them. The CDR3 is 16 amino acids. Data came from immunoSEQ multiplex PCR; TCRdb stores just in-frame clones and leaves some out. The table includes 95,000 to 100,000 clones, approximately 90% detected once. The sequence derives from a human donor with COVID-19, enrolled during active disease. The donor label of this sample is uncertain. The sequencing input was peripheral blood. The rearrangement uses TRBV18 and TRBJ1-5; possible D gene TRBD1, 6 bases. In DNA, the CDR3 is TGTGCCAGCTCACCCGGTGGGGGGGGCAGCAATCAGCCCCAGCATTTT. Its protein product is CASSPGGGGSNQPQHF.